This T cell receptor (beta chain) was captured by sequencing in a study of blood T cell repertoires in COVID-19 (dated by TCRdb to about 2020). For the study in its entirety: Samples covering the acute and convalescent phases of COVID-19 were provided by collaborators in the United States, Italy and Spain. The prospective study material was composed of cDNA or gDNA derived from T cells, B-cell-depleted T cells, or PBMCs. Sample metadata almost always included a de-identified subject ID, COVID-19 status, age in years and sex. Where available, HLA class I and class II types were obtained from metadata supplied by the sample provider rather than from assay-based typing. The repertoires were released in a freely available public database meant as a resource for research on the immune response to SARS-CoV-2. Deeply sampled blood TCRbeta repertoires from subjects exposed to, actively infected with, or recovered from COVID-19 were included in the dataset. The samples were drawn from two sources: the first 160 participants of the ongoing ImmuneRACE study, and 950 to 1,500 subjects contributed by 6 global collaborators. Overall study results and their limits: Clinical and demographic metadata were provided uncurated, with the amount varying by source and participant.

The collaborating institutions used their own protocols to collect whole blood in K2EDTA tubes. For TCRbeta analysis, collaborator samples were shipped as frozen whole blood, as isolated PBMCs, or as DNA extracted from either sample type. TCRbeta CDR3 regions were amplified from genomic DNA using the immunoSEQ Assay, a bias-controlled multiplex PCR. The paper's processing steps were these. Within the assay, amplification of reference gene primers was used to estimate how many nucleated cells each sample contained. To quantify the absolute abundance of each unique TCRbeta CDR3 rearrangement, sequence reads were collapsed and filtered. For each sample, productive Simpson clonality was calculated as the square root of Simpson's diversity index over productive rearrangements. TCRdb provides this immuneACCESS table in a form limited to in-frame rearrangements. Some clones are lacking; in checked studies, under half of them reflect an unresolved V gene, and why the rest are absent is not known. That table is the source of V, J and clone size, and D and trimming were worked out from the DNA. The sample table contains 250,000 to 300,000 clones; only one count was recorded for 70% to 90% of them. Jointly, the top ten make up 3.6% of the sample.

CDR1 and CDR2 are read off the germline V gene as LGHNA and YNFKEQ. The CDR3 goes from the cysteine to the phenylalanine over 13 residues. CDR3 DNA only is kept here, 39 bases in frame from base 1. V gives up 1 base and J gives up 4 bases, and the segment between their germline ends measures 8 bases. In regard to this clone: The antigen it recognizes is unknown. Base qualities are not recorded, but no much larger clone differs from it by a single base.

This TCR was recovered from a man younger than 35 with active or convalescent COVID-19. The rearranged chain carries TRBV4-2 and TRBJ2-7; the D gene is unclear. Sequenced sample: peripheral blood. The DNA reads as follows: TGTGCCAGCAGCCAAGTCACTTTTTACGAGCAGTACTTC. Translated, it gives CASSQVTFYEQYF.